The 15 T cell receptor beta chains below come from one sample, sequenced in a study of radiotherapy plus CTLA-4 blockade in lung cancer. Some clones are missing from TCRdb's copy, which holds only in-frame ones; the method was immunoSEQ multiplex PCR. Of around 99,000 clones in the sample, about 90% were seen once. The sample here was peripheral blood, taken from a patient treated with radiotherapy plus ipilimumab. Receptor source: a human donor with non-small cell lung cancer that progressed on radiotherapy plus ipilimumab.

The CDR3 sequence is CASSDTSGRGDTQYF. CDR3 DNA: TGTGCCAGCAGTGATACTAGCGGGAGAGGGGATACGCAGTATTTT. This chain links TRBV6-1 with TRBJ2-3; 11 nucleotides line up with TRBD2. With V trimmed by 3 bases and J by 6 bases, 5 bases remained unmatched. The CDR3 consists of 15 residues. Germline CDR1 MNHNS, CDR2 SASEGT.

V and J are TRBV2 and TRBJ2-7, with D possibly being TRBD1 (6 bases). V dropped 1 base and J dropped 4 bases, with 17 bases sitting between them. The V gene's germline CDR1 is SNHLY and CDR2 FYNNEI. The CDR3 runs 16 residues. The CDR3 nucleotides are TGTGCCAGCAGTGAAGGGGTTATACAGGGCATTTACGAGCAGTACTTC. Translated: CASSEGVIQGIYEQYF.

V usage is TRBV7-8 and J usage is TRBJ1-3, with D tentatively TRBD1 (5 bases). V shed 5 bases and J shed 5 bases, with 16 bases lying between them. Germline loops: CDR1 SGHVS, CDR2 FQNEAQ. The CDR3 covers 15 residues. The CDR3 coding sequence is TGTGCCAGCAGCCCCACCTCGACAGCCCGAAACACCATATATTTT. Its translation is CASSPTSTARNTIYF.

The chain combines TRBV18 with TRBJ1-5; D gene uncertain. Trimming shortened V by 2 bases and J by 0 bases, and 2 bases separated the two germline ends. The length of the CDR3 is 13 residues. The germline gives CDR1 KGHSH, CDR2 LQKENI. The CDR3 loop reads CASSPFSNQPQHF. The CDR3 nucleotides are TGTGCCAGCTCACCATTTAGCAATCAGCCCCAGCATTTT.

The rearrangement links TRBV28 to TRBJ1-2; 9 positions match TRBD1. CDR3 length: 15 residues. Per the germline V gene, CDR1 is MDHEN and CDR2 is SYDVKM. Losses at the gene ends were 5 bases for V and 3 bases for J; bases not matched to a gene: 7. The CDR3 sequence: CASSTITGGHYGYTF. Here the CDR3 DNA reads TGTGCCAGCAGTACAATCACAGGGGGCCACTATGGCTACACCTTC.

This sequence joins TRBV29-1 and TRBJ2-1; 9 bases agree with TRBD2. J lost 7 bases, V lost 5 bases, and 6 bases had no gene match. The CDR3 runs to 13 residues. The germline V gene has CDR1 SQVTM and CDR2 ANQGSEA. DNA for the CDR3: TGCAGCGTTTCCTCTAGCGGGGAAAATGAGCAGTTCTTC. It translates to CSVSSSGENEQFF.

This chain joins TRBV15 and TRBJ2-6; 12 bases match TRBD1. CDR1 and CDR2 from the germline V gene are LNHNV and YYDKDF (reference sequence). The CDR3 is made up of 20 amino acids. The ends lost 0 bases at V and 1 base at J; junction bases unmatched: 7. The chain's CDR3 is CATSRDRGDRGHSGANVLTF. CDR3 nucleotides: TGTGCCACCAGCAGAGATCGGGGGGACAGGGGGCATTCTGGGGCCAACGTCCTGACTTTC.

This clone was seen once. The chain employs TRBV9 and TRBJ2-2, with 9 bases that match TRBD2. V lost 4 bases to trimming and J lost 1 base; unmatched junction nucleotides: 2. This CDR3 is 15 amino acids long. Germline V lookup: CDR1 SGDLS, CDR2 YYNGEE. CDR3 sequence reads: CASSPTSGNTGELFF. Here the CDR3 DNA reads TGTGCCAGCAGCCCGACTAGCGGGAACACCGGGGAGCTGTTTTTT. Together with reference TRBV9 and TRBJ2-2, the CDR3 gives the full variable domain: DSGVTQTPKHLITATGQRVTLRCSPRSGDLSVYWYQQSLDQGLQFLIQYYNGEERAKGNILERFSAQQFPDLHSELNLSSLELGDSALYFCASSPTSGNTGELFFGEGSRLTVL.

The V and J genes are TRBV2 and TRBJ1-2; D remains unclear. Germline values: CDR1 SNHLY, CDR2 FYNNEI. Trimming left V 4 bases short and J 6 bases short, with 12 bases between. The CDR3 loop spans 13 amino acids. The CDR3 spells CASSVEDVHGYTF. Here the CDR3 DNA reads TGTGCCAGCAGTGTTGAAGACGTCCATGGCTACACCTTC. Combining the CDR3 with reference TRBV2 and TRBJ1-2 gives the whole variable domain EPEVTQTPSHQVTQMGQEVILRCVPISNHLYFYWYRQILGQKVEFLVSFYNNEISEKSEIFDDQFSVERPDGSNFTLKIRSTKLEDSAMYFCASSVEDVHGYTFGSGTRLTVV.

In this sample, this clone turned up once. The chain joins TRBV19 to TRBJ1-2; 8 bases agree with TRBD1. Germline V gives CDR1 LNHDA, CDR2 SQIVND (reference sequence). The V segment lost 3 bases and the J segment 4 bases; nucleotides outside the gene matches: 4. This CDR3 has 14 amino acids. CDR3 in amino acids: CASSIRQGSYGYTF. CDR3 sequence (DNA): TGTGCCAGTAGTATCAGACAGGGGAGCTATGGCTACACCTTC.

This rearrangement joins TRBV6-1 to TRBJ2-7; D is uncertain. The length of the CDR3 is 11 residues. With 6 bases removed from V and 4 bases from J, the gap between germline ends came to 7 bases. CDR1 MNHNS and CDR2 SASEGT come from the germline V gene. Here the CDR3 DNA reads TGTGCCAGCAGCCTAGTGTACGAGCAGTACTTC. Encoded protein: CASSLVYEQYF.

The CDR3 here is CASSPAGPQETQYF. The CDR3 DNA follows: TGTGCCAGCAGCCCCGCCGGGCCTCAAGAGACCCAGTACTTC. V gene TRBV7-3 combines with J gene TRBJ2-5; D remains ambiguous. Trimming removed 5 bases from V and 2 bases from J, with 12 bases in between. This CDR3 spans 14 amino acids. CDR1 is SGHTA and CDR2 is FQGTGA in the germline V gene.

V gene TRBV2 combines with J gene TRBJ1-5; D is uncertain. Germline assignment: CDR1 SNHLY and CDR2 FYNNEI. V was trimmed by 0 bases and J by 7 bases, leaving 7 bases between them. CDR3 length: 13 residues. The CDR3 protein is CASSEAEEQPQHF. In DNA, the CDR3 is TGTGCCAGCAGTGAAGCTGAGGAACAGCCCCAGCATTTT.

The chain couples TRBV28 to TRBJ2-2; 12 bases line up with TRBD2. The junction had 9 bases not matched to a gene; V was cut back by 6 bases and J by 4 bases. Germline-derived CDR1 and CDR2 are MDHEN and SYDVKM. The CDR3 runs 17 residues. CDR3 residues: CASRGESGLAGTGELFF. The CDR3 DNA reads TGTGCCAGCAGGGGGGAATCGGGACTAGCGGGCACCGGGGAGCTGTTTTTT.

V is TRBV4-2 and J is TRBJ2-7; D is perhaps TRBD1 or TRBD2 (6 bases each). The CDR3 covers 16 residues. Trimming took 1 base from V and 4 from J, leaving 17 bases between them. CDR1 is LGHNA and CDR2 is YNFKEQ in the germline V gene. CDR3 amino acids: CASSQAVAGGQYEQYF. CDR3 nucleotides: TGTGCCAGCAGCCAAGCCGTAGCCGGGGGCCAATACGAGCAGTACTTC.